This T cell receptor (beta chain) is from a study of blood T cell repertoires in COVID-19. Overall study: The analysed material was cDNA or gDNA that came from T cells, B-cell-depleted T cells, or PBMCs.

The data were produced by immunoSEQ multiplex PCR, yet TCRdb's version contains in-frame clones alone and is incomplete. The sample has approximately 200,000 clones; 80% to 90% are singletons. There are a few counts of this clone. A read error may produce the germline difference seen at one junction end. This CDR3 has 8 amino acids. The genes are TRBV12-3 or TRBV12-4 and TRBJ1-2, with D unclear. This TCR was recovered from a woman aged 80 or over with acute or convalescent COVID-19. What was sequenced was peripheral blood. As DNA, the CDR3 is TGTGCCAGCAACCGGTTCAACTTC. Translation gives CASNRFNF.